The 21 T cell receptor beta chains given below trace back to one sample, sequenced in a study of breast tumors, draining lymph nodes, adjacent tissues. Samples came from axillary lymph nodes draining the breast cancer. TCRdb passed the multiplex PCR reads through MiXCR, listing each CDR3 protein once. Among approximately 130,000 distinct CDR3 sequences listed, roughly 20% were seen once. Sequenced sample: axillary lymph node tissue. The source is a female donor with breast cancer. Some clones in this sample may be carry-over from other donors' samples.

This clonotype was picked up many times. V usage is TRBV20-1 and J usage is TRBJ2-1; perhaps TRBD1 as D (5 bases). The length of the CDR3 is 10 residues. Germline V gene lookup returns CDR1 DFQATT and CDR2 SNEGSKA (reference sequence). Trimming took 6 bases from V and 10 from J, leaving 10 bases between them. CDR3 loop: CSAHRTEQFF. CDR3 nucleotides: TGCAGTGCCCACAGGACGGAGCAGTTCTTC.

This clonotype was observed a handful of times. The chain links TRBV5-4 to TRBJ2-2; 9 nucleotides match TRBD1. Germline trimming cut 4 bases from V and 4 bases from J; bases unmatched to any gene: 5. From germline, CDR1 is SGHNT and CDR2 YYREEE (reference sequence). This CDR3 is built from 15 residues. The CDR3 loop reads CASSQRQGGTGELFF. CDR3 coding DNA: TGTGCCAGCAGCCAGAGACAGGGGGGCACCGGGGAGCTGTTTTTT. The whole variable domain, filled in from reference TRBV5-4 and TRBJ2-2, reads ETGVTQSPTHLIKTRGQQVTLRCSSQSGHNTVSWYQQALGQGPQFIFQYYREEENGRGNFPPRFSGLQFPNYSSELNVNALELDDSALYLCASSQRQGGTGELFFGEGSRLTVL.

This clonotype showed up just a few times. In DNA, the CDR3 is TGTGCCAGCAGCGTAGGAGAAGCGGGGTATGGCTACACCTTC. It is translated as CASSVGEAGYGYTF. The chain joins TRBV9 to TRBJ1-2; no reliable D call. The CDR3 has 14 amino acids. Trimming removed 0 bases from V and 5 bases from J, with 11 bases in between. CDR1 and CDR2 from the germline V gene are SGDLS and YYNGEE.

On this clonotype itself: Lacking the conserved final phenylalanine or tryptophan, this CDR3 likely reflects a read error. The gene calls are TRBV15 and TRBJ1-1, with D perhaps TRBD1 (6 bases). Between the trimmed V and J ends, which lost 0 bases and 10 bases, there was a span of 15 bases. The length of the CDR3 is 14 residues. Germline V gene lookup returns CDR1 LNHNV and CDR2 YYDKDF (reference sequence). As DNA, the CDR3 is TGTGCCACCAGCAGAGATTTCGGGACACAAAGAGCTTTCTCT. Translation gives CATSRDFGTQRAFS.

This clonotype was seen many times. The genes are TRBV30 and TRBJ1-2; possibly TRBD1 for D (6 bases). The germline V gene has CDR1 GTSNPN and CDR2 SVGIG (reference sequence). The V end was cut by 3 bases, the J end by 13 bases, with 15 bases between. The CDR3 extends over 11 amino acids. CDR3 nucleotides: TGTGCCTGGAGAGGGGACATTAGTTTCACCTTC. Protein: CAWRGDISFTF.

This clonotype showed up many times. V is TRBV24-1 and J is TRBJ2-1; D not certain. With 2 bases removed from V and 10 bases from J, the gap between germline ends came to 11 bases. CDR3 length equals 13 residues. Germline CDR1 KGHDR, CDR2 SFDVKD. CDR3: CATSDSGLSEQFF. The DNA for the CDR3 is TGTGCCACCAGTGATTCCGGTTTGAGCGAGCAGTTCTTC.

This clonotype was counted ten times or more. The J gene is TRBJ1-5, the V gene TRBV6-6, with D perhaps TRBD1 (5 bases). Germline values: CDR1 MNHNY, CDR2 SVGAGI (reference sequence). Trimming pared 6 bases from V and 1 base from J, leaving 10 bases between. The CDR3 extends over 14 amino acids. Written as DNA, the CDR3 is TGTGCCAGCAGGCCGGGGGACAGCAATCAGCCCCAGCATTTT. Its translation is CASRPGDSNQPQHF.

The table lists this clonotype with many counts. This sequence joins TRBV2 and TRBJ2-1; weak D call: TRBD1 (5 bases). Deletions cut 6 bases from V and 4 bases from J, with 16 bases between. This CDR3 spans 15 amino acids. Looked up from germline, CDR1 is SNHLY and CDR2 is FYNNEI. In DNA, the CDR3 is TGTGCCAGCAGCCCACTTAGGGGCCCGTACAATGAGCAGTTCTTC. It encodes CASSPLRGPYNEQFF.

In this sample, this clonotype turned up many times. The chain combines TRBV4-2 with TRBJ2-7, with 7 bases fitting TRBD1. Unmatched junction bases numbered 0, after V lost 0 bases and J lost 7 bases. The CDR3 has 12 residues. Germline CDR1 LGHNA, CDR2 YNFKEQ. This chain's CDR3 is CASSQDRGEQYF. The CDR3 coding sequence is TGTGCCAGCAGCCAAGACAGGGGGGAGCAGTACTTC.

For this clonotype: This is likely a read error, given that the CDR3 carries no conserved phenylalanine or tryptophan at its end. The DNA is left out, because the CDR3 cannot be placed on it with certainty; the CDR3 is given as TCRdb lists it. The rearrangement joins TRBV30 to TRBJ2-7; no DNA check was done on the table's D call, TRBD2. The CDR3 length equals 15 residues, ends included. Germline V lookup: CDR1 GTSNPN, CDR2 SVGIG (reference sequence). CDR3 sequence reads: CAWSQLTSGSYERYL.

This clonotype was recorded at least ten times. One junction end disagrees with the germline gene, perhaps due to a read error. The rearrangement joins TRBV7-2 to TRBJ1-3, with a tentative D call TRBD1 (6 bases). Germline CDR1 is SGHTA and CDR2 is FQGNSA. This CDR3 region has 18 residues. The CDR3 coding sequence is TGTGCCAGCAGTTTAGCTGGGGGCTGGGGGGGCTCTGGAAACACCATATATTTT. This encodes CASSLAGGWGGSGNTIYF.

The chain carries TRBV5-1 and TRBJ2-2, with unresolved D. Germline V gene lookup returns CDR1 SGHRS and CDR2 YFSETQ. V gave up 3 bases and J gave up 1 base, with 10 bases separating them. This CDR3 has 15 amino acids. The CDR3 spells CASSSGFGNTGELFF. In nucleotides, the CDR3 is TGCGCCAGCAGCTCCGGGTTTGGGAACACCGGGGAGCTGTTTTTT. The complete variable domain, with remaining parts taken from reference TRBV5-1 and TRBJ2-2, reads KAGVTQTPRYLIKTRGQQVTLSCSPISGHRSVSWYQQTPGQGLQFLFEYFSETQRNKGNFPGRFSGRQFSNSRSEMNVSTLELGDSALYLCASSSGFGNTGELFFGEGSRLTVL.

Many counts were recorded for this clonotype. This rearrangement joins TRBV5-1 to TRBJ2-5; TRBD2 matches at 11 bases. This CDR3 is built from 15 residues. CDR1 SGHRS and CDR2 YFSETQ come from the germline V gene. Trimming removed 3 bases from V and 4 bases from J; junction bases left unmatched: 5. CDR3 residues: CASSWVGLAGETQYF. The CDR3 bases are TGCGCCAGCAGCTGGGTTGGACTAGCGGGAGAGACCCAGTACTTC.

This clonotype was counted at least ten times. The rearrangement links TRBV4-1 to TRBJ2-7; D tentatively reads TRBD1 or TRBD2 (5 bases each). The CDR3 has 13 amino acids. V gave up 0 bases and J gave up 6 bases, with 9 bases separating them. The V gene's germline CDR1 is MGHRA and CDR2 YSYEKL. The CDR3 loop reads CASSQEERGEQYF. As DNA, the CDR3 is TGCGCCAGCAGCCAAGAAGAGAGGGGCGAGCAGTACTTC.

Comments on this clonotype: This clone may be a read error of a much larger clone one base away. This rearrangement joins TRBV5-1 to TRBJ2-5; perhaps TRBD2 as D (6 bases). Germline V CDR1 and CDR2: SGHRS, YFSETQ. The CDR3 loop spans 14 amino acids. This chain's CDR3 is CVTNSGRIQETQYF. CDR3 nucleotide sequence: TGCGTCACCAATTCCGGGAGAATACAAGAGACCCAGTACTTC.

This clonotype was found many times. This chain links TRBV18 with TRBJ2-1, with a tentative D call TRBD2 (6 bases). Germline V CDR1 and CDR2: KGHSH, LQKENI. V dropped 0 bases and J dropped 3 bases, with 9 bases sitting between them. The CDR3 runs to 15 residues. The CDR3 is CASSPPAGYYNEQFF. CDR3 nucleotides: TGTGCCAGCTCACCACCGGCGGGGTACTACAATGAGCAGTTCTTC. Using reference TRBV18 and TRBJ2-1 for the parts outside the CDR3, the full variable domain is NAGVMQNPRHLVRRRGQEARLRCSPMKGHSHVYWYRQLPEEGLKFMVYLQKENIIDESGMPKERFSAEFPKEGPSILRIQQVVRGDSAAYFCASSPPAGYYNEQFFGPGTRLTVL.

This clonotype was counted ten times or more. The gene calls are TRBV9 and TRBJ2-1; D possibly corresponds to TRBD2 (5 bases). The CDR3 has 15 amino acids. CDR1 and CDR2 (germline): SGDLS, YYNGEE. V lost 0 bases and J 2 bases, leaving 9 bases between the germline ends. The CDR3 protein is CASSVEEDPYNEQFF. DNA of the CDR3: TGTGCCAGCAGCGTAGAGGAGGATCCCTACAATGAGCAGTTCTTC. The full variable domain, completed using reference TRBV9 and TRBJ2-1, is DSGVTQTPKHLITATGQRVTLRCSPRSGDLSVYWYQQSLDQGLQFLIQYYNGEERAKGNILERFSAQQFPDLHSELNLSSLELGDSALYFCASSVEEDPYNEQFFGPGTRLTVL.

This clonotype was detected many times. The V gene is TRBV28, the J gene TRBJ2-7; D is possibly TRBD2 (5 bases). V lost 0 bases and J lost 5, with 11 bases in between. The V gene's germline CDR1 is MDHEN and CDR2 SYDVKM. The CDR3 runs to 14 residues. The CDR3, as DNA: TGTGCCAGCAGTTTATGGTCGGGAAGGAACGAGCAGTACTTC. Its protein product is CASSLWSGRNEQYF.

A remark on this clonotype: Since a much larger clone is just one base distant, this may be a read error. CDR3 in DNA: TGTGCCAGCAGTGGGACTAGCGGAGTTCACAATGAGCAGTTCTTC. Translating it yields CASSGTSGVHNEQFF. V and J are TRBV2 and TRBJ2-1, with 10 bases identical to TRBD2. The ends lost 4 bases at V and 5 bases at J; junction bases unmatched: 5. This CDR3 region has 15 residues. CDR1 SNHLY and CDR2 FYNNEI come from the germline V gene.

This clonotype was seen at least ten times. The chain recombines TRBV2 with TRBJ2-7; no definite D call. There are 14 residues in the CDR3. The germline V gene has CDR1 SNHLY and CDR2 FYNNEI. V was clipped by 7 bases and J by 6 bases, with 19 bases between them. For the CDR3, the DNA is TGTGCCAGCACCTGGGGAAGGGTGGTTACCGAGCAGTACTTC. It encodes CASTWGRVVTEQYF.

This clonotype was detected a few times. V gene TRBV28 combines with J gene TRBJ2-7; a weak D match, TRBD2 (6 bases). Germline V lookup: CDR1 MDHEN, CDR2 SYDVKM. The length of the CDR3 is 15 residues. V shed 5 bases and J shed 4 bases, with 18 bases lying between them. DNA for the CDR3: TGTGCCAGCAGTGCCCTGGGGGGACCACAATACGAGCAGTACTTC. This translates into CASSALGGPQYEQYF.